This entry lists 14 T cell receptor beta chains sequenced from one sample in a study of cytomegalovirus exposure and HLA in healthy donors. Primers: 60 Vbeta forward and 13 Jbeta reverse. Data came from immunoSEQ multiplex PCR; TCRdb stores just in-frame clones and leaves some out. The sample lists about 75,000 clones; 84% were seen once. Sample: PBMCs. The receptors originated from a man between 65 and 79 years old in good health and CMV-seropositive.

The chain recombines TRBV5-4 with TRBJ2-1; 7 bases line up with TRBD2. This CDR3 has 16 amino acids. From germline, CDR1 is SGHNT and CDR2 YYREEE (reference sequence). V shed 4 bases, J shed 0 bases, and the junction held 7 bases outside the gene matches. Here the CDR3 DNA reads TGTGCCAGCAGCCAGGGAGGGGAATTCTCCTACAATGAGCAGTTCTTC. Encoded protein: CASSQGGEFSYNEQFF.

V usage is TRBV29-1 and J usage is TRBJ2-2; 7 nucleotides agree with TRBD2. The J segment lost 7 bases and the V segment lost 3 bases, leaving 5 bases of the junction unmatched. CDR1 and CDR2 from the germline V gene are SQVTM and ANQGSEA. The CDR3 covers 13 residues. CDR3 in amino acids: CSVEEGRGGELFF. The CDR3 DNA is TGCAGCGTTGAGGAGGGGAGGGGCGGGGAGCTGTTTTTT.

As DNA, the CDR3 is TGCGCCAGCAGCCAGAACAGGGTTAGCAATCAGCCCCAGCATTTT. Protein product: CASSQNRVSNQPQHF. The gene calls are TRBV4-1 and TRBJ1-5, with D maybe TRBD1 (6 bases). The CDR3 contains 15 residues. CDR1 and CDR2 (germline): MGHRA, YSYEKL. The V end lost 3 bases, the J end lost 0 bases, and 9 bases lay between the germline ends.

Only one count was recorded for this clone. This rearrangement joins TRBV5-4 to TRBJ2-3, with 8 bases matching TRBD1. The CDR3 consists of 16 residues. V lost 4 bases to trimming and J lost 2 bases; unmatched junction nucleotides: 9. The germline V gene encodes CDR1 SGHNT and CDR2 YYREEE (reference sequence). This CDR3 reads CASSPDRQGNTDTQYF. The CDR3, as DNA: TGTGCCAGCAGCCCTGACCGACAGGGGAACACAGATACGCAGTATTTT.

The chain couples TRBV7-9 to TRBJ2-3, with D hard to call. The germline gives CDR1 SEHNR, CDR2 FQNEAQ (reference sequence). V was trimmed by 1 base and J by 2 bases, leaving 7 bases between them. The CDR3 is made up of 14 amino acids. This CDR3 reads CASSLDGITDTQYF. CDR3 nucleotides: TGTGCCAGCAGCTTAGATGGCATCACAGATACGCAGTATTTT.

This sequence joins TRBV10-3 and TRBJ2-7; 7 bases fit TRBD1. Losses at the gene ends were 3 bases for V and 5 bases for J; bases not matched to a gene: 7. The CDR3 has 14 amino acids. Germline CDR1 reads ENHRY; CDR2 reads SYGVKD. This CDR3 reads CAISEGQDIDEQYF. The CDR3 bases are TGTGCCATCAGTGAAGGACAGGATATCGACGAGCAGTACTTC.

The CDR3 region is CASQTGELSNTEAFF. In DNA form, the CDR3 reads TGTGCCAGCCAGACAGGGGAATTATCGAACACTGAAGCTTTCTTT. J is TRBJ1-1 and V is TRBV18, with 8 bases identical to TRBD1. Germline CDR1 KGHSH, CDR2 LQKENI. This CDR3 has 15 amino acids. V lost 8 bases to trimming and J lost 1 base; unmatched junction nucleotides: 9. Full variable domain (missing parts from reference TRBV18 and TRBJ1-1): NAGVMQNPRHLVRRRGQEARLRCSPMKGHSHVYWYRQLPEEGLKFMVYLQKENIIDESGMPKERFSAEFPKEGPSILRIQQVVRGDSAAYFCASQTGELSNTEAFFGQGTRLTVV.

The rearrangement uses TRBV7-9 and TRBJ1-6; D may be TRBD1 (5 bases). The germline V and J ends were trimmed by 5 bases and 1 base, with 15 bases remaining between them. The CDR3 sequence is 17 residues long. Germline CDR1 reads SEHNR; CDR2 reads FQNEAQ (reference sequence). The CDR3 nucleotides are TGTGCCAGCAGCCCCACCAAAGGGGATTCCTATAATTCACCCCTCCACTTT. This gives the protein CASSPTKGDSYNSPLHF.

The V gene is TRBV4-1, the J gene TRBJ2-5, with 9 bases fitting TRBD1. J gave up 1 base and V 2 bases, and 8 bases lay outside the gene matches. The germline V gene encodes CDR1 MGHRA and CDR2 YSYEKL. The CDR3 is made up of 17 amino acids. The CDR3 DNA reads TGCGCCAGCAGCCAATCGGGACAGGGAGGCCCCCAAGAGACCCAGTACTTC. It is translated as CASSQSGQGGPQETQYF.

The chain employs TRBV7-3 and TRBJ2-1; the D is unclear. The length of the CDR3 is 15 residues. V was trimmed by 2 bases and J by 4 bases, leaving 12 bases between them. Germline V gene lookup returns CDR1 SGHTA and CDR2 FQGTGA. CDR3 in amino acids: CASSLAATEYNEQFF. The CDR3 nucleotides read TGTGCCAGCAGCTTAGCAGCGACGGAGTACAATGAGCAGTTCTTC. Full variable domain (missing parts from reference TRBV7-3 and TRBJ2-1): GAGVSQTPSNKVTEKGKYVELRCDPISGHTALYWYRQSLGQGPEFLIYFQGTGAADDSGLPNDRFFAVRPEGSVSTLKIQRTERGDSAVYLCASSLAATEYNEQFFGPGTRLTVL.

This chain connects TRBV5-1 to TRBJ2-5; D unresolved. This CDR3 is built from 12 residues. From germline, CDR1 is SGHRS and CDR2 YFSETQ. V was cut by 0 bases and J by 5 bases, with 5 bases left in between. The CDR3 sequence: CASSLARETQYF. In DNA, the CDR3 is TGCGCCAGCAGCTTGGCCCGGGAGACCCAGTACTTC.

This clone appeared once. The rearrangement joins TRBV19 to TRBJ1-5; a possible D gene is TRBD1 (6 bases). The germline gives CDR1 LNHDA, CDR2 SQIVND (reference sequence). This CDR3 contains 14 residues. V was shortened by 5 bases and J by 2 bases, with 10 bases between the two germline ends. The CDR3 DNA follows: TGTGCCAGTAGTGAGGCAGGGGGCAATCAGCCCCAGCATTTT. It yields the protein CASSEAGGNQPQHF.

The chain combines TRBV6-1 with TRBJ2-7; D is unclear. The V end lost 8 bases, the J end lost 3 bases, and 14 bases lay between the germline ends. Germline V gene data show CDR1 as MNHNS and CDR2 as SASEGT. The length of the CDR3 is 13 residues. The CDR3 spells CASQIVAGYEQYF. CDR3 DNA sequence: TGTGCCAGCCAAATAGTGGCAGGCTACGAGCAGTACTTC.

The CDR3 loop reads CASSGRTSGLGGTQYF. The CDR3 bases are TGCGCCAGCAGCGGACGGACTAGCGGCCTGGGAGGTACGCAGTATTTT. This sequence joins TRBV5-1 and TRBJ2-3, with 10 positions matching TRBD2. The CDR3 extends over 16 amino acids. Trimming took 4 bases from V and 8 from J; bases not matched to a gene: 13. In germline, CDR1 is SGHRS, CDR2 YFSETQ.